One and the same sample provided the 14 T cell receptor beta chains below, sequenced in a study of beta chain features in type 1 diabetes. Every bit of the isolated RNA underwent reverse transcription, so sequencing read expressed TCRB transcripts. Assay used: immunoSEQ multiplex PCR; TCRdb lists only in-frame clones, some missing. The data contain a few hundred thousand clones, about 10% of them seen just once; the ten biggest clones take up 0.015%. Sequencing was carried out using naive CD4+ T cells from blood. Source of these receptors: a woman in her 30s in good health.

The V and J genes are TRBV14 and TRBJ1-2; D is unresolved. V shed 3 bases and J shed 6 bases, with 8 bases lying between them. Germline V gene lookup returns CDR1 SGHDN and CDR2 FVKESK. The CDR3 runs to 12 residues. The CDR3 coding sequence is TGTGCCAGCAGCCATAACTACAATGGCTACACCTTC. It translates to CASSHNYNGYTF.

In its sample, this clone was seen a few times. The V and J genes are TRBV30 and TRBJ2-2, with a weak D call TRBD2 (7 bases). The V end lost 4 bases, the J end lost 4 bases, and 16 bases lay between the germline ends. The germline V gene encodes CDR1 GTSNPN and CDR2 SVGIG (reference sequence). The CDR3 is made up of 15 amino acids. CDR3 sequence (DNA): TGTGCCTGGAAAATATGGCGGGGGCGCACCGGGGAGCTGTTTTTT. Protein product: CAWKIWRGRTGELFF.

The sample holds a few counts of this clone. The rearrangement joins TRBV29-1 to TRBJ2-4; a possible D gene is TRBD1 (5 bases). CDR1 SQVTM and CDR2 ANQGSEA come from the germline V gene. V dropped 4 bases and J dropped 8 bases, with 15 bases sitting between them. The length of the CDR3 is 13 residues. The chain's CDR3 is CSVVRGRDDIQYF. CDR3 nucleotides: TGCAGCGTTGTTAGGGGAAGGGATGACATTCAGTACTTC. The whole variable domain, remainder taken from reference TRBV29-1 and TRBJ2-4, is SAVISQKPSRDICQRGTSLTIQCQVDSQVTMMFWYRQQPGQSLTLIATANQGSEATYESGFVIDKFPISRPNLTFSTLTVSNMSPEDSSIYLCSVVRGRDDIQYFGAGTRLSVL.

This clone was detected only a few times. Other DNA sequences in the same sample also yield this CDR3. V and J are TRBV7-9 and TRBJ1-1; 8 bases map to TRBD1. J lost 4 bases, V lost 5 bases, and 3 bases had no gene match. This CDR3 spans 13 amino acids. The germline gives CDR1 SEHNR, CDR2 FQNEAQ (reference sequence). The CDR3 sequence is CASSVTGGTEAFF. The DNA of the CDR3 is TGTGCCAGCAGCGTAACAGGGGGCACTGAAGCTTTCTTT.

This clone was observed at least ten times. The V gene is TRBV9, the J gene TRBJ2-1, with 8 bases matching TRBD1. Per the germline V gene, CDR1 is SGDLS and CDR2 is YYNGEE. V dropped 4 bases and J dropped 9; count of bases not matched to a gene: 6. This CDR3 region has 13 residues. CDR3 coding DNA: TGTGCCAGCAGCACAACAGGGGGTGTTGAGCAGTTCTTC. This sequence encodes CASSTTGGVEQFF.

The chain employs TRBV7-8 and TRBJ2-5; 8 bases are a match to TRBD2. Germline CDR1 SGHVS, CDR2 FQNEAQ. The length of the CDR3 is 17 residues. J was trimmed by 5 bases and V by 1 base; bases with no gene match: 12. The CDR3 DNA reads as TGTGCCAGCAGCTTAGACCCGTCGGGAGGGAGAGGGGAGACCCAGTACTTC. Encoded protein: CASSLDPSGGRGETQYF.

For the CDR3, the DNA is TGTGCCAGCAGCTTATTGGCCGGGTTACAAGAGACCCAGTACTTC. Residues: CASSLLAGLQETQYF. This chain uses TRBV11-1 with TRBJ2-5; D remains unclear. V lost 2 bases and J 2 bases, leaving 12 bases between the germline ends. This CDR3 has 15 amino acids. Germline V gene lookup returns CDR1 SGHAT and CDR2 FQDESV (reference sequence).

The chain employs TRBV19 and TRBJ1-5; 8 bases align to TRBD1. Losses at the gene ends were 6 bases for V and 2 bases for J; bases not matched to a gene: 3. The CDR3 contains 14 residues. Germline CDR1 reads LNHDA; CDR2 reads SQIVND (reference sequence). CDR3 sequence (DNA): TGTGCCAGTAGCCCGGACAGGGGCAATCAGCCCCAGCATTTT. Residues: CASSPDRGNQPQHF.

This clone was recorded a few times. The V gene is TRBV9, the J gene TRBJ2-4; TRBD2 matches 13 bases. Looked up from germline, CDR1 is SGDLS and CDR2 is YYNGEE. CDR3 length: 16 residues. After removal of 4 bases from V and 6 bases from J, the junction contained 7 bases not matched to a gene. CDR3 coding DNA: TGTGCCAGCAGCATCGGGACTAGCGGGACTTTAAACATTCAGTACTTC. Amino acids: CASSIGTSGTLNIQYF. Based on the CDR3 plus reference TRBV9 and TRBJ2-4, the full variable domain is DSGVTQTPKHLITATGQRVTLRCSPRSGDLSVYWYQQSLDQGLQFLIQYYNGEERAKGNILERFSAQQFPDLHSELNLSSLELGDSALYFCASSIGTSGTLNIQYFGAGTRLSVL.

This rearrangement joins TRBV10-3 to TRBJ2-5; D is perhaps TRBD2 (6 bases). The CDR3 consists of 13 residues. In germline, CDR1 is ENHRY, CDR2 SYGVKD. V lost 5 bases and J lost 3, with 10 bases in between. The CDR3 nucleotides read TGTGCCATCAGTAGGGGACTGGAAGAGACCCAGTACTTC. It codes for CAISRGLEETQYF.

V is TRBV6-6 and J is TRBJ1-5, with 9 bases aligning to TRBD1. Germline V gene lookup returns CDR1 MNHNY and CDR2 SVGAGI (reference sequence). J lost 2 bases, V lost 5 bases, and 7 bases had no gene match. This CDR3 contains 16 residues. The CDR3 DNA sequence: TGTGCCAGCAGTCACGGGACAGGGCCCGGCAATCAGCCCCAGCATTTT. Translation: CASSHGTGPGNQPQHF.

As DNA, the CDR3 is TGTGCCCAACCACAGGGGCCGGTGAATGAGCAGTTCTTC. This gives the protein CAQPQGPVNEQFF. This chain links TRBV25-1 with TRBJ2-1, with 7 bases identical to TRBD1. The ends lost 11 bases at V and 7 bases at J; junction bases unmatched: 11. This CDR3 is 13 amino acids long. The germline CDR1 and CDR2 sequences are MGHDK and SYGVNS.

In this sample, this clone turned up a few times. This chain connects TRBV9 to TRBJ2-4; TRBD1 matches at 7 bases. The CDR3 loop spans 17 amino acids. CDR1 is SGDLS and CDR2 is YYNGEE in the germline V gene. The junction had 10 bases not matched to a gene; V was cut back by 4 bases and J by 0 bases. The chain's CDR3 is CASSPYPGQRAKNIQYF. In nucleotides, the CDR3 is TGTGCCAGCAGCCCCTACCCGGGACAGCGAGCCAAAAACATTCAGTACTTC.

This clone came up a few times. The CDR3 bases are TGTGCCTGGAGTGCTCCCTCTAGCGGGAGATCTTATAATGAGCAGTTCTTC. It yields the protein CAWSAPSSGRSYNEQFF. The chain has TRBV30 and TRBJ2-1; TRBD2 aligns across 10 bases. Germline loops: CDR1 GTSNPN, CDR2 SVGIG (reference sequence). Unmatched junction bases numbered 13, after V lost 1 base and J lost 7 bases. The CDR3 runs 17 residues.